The next 7 T cell receptor beta chains were all read from a single sample in a study of T cell repertoires in cytomegalovirus infection (dated by TCRdb to about 2019). The listed sequencing device is Illumina HiSeq 1500. In TCRdb, the public reads were trimmed at Q25 with fastp and aligned with MiXCR, with productive beta chains retained. Rows with a matching CDR3 protein are joined into one entry that keeps the most common DNA and genes. For this sample there are about 310,000 distinct CDR3 sequences; roughly 16% appear just once. The leading ten clones occupy approximately 12% of the sample. Sequences were obtained from PBMCs. All receptors derive from a human donor in good health (CMV status not recorded). Some clones in this sample may be carry-over from other donors' samples.

This clonotype has a count of ten or more. The rearrangement joins TRBV7-6 to TRBJ2-2; TRBD1 matches at 8 bases. Germline V gene sequence: CDR1 SGHVS, CDR2 FNYEAQ. The CDR3 loop spans 16 amino acids. The junction had 6 bases not matched to a gene; V was cut back by 3 bases and J by 3 bases. In DNA, the CDR3 is TGTGCCAGCAGCTTGGCCGGACAGGGATACACCGGGGAGCTGTTTTTT. Protein sequence: CASSLAGQGYTGELFF. Variable domain in full (rest from reference TRBV7-6 and TRBJ2-2): GAGVSQSPRYKVTKRGQDVALRCDPISGHVSLYWYRQALGQGPEFLTYFNYEAQQDKSGLPNDRFSAERPEGSISTLTIQRTEQRDSAMYRCASSLAGQGYTGELFFGEGSRLTVL.

In its sample, this clonotype was seen many times. This chain connects TRBV28 to TRBJ2-5; TRBD1 aligns across 9 bases. V was pared by 6 bases and J by 2 bases, with 7 bases of the junction left unmatched. This CDR3 comprises 15 residues. Germline V gives CDR1 MDHEN, CDR2 SYDVKM. CDR3 nucleotide sequence: TGTGCCAGCAGCCACTCGACAGGGGGTCAAGAGACCCAGTACTTC. This sequence encodes CASSHSTGGQETQYF.

V gene TRBV20-1 combines with J gene TRBJ2-7, with TRBD2 matching over 9 bases. V dropped 4 bases and J dropped 4; count of bases not matched to a gene: 11. Looked up from germline, CDR1 is DFQATT and CDR2 is SNEGSKA (reference sequence). The length of the CDR3 is 15 residues. CDR3 amino acids: CSAMSAAGGGYEQYF. The CDR3 nucleotides read TGCAGTGCTATGTCGGCAGCGGGGGGCGGGTACGAGCAGTACTTC.

This chain uses TRBV2 with TRBJ2-3, with 9 bases fitting TRBD2. This CDR3 comprises 15 residues. Germline-derived CDR1 and CDR2 are SNHLY and FYNNEI. V shed 5 bases and J 1 base; nucleotides not matched to a gene: 4. CDR3 region: CASSRSGGRTDTQYF. In DNA, the CDR3 is TGTGCCAGCAGTCGTAGCGGGGGCCGCACAGATACGCAGTATTTT.

This chain joins TRBV20-1 and TRBJ2-5; TRBD2 matches 15 bases. CDR1 DFQATT and CDR2 SNEGSKA come from the germline V gene (reference sequence). This CDR3 spans 15 amino acids. The V gene end was trimmed by 6 bases and the J gene end by 3 bases; junction bases not matched to a gene: 5. CDR3 protein: CSAQRTSGGEETQYF. The CDR3 DNA follows: TGCAGTGCCCAGCGGACTAGCGGGGGGGAAGAGACCCAGTACTTC.

This clonotype was seen a handful of times. This chain uses TRBV6-2 or TRBV6-3 with TRBJ1-1; D remains unclear. Trimming took 6 bases from V and 5 from J, leaving 10 bases between them. Germline CDR1 reads MNHEY; CDR2 reads SVGEGT. This CDR3 contains 12 residues. The chain's CDR3 is CASRTTTTEAFF. CDR3 nucleotide sequence: TGTGCCAGCAGGACCACAACTACTGAAGCTTTCTTT.

The table lists this clonotype with many counts. This chain connects TRBV7-9 to TRBJ1-6; D is unclear. Germline CDR1 SEHNR, CDR2 FQNEAQ (reference sequence). The V gene lost 2 bases and the J gene lost 2 bases, with 4 bases spanning the gap. This CDR3 has 14 amino acids. The CDR3 protein is CASSLNPYNSPLHF. CDR3 DNA sequence: TGTGCCAGCAGCTTAAACCCCTATAATTCACCCCTCCACTTT.